This TCR beta chain was captured in a study of shared clonotypes between healthy human individuals. About the study: Used for every donor were three CD4 naive, three CD4 memory, two CD8 naive and one CD8 memory plate. The study, taken as a whole, reports: The rarefaction results pointed to incomplete sorted-subset sequencing despite large depth.

Samples underwent the assay at deep level. The assay was immunoSEQ multiplex PCR, and TCRdb's table has in-frame clones only and misses some. The sample holds approximately 1.5 million clones; 98% are singletons and the top ten take about 0.42%. HIV-negative, healthy adults without recent acute infections or vaccinations were the donors. Details on this clone: The target antigen is unknown.

The CDR3 has 14 amino acids. Germline values: CDR1 SEHNR, CDR2 FQNEAQ (reference sequence). V shed 2 bases and J 4 bases; nucleotides not matched to a gene: 4. The clonotype was recovered from a man aged 25 to 40 in good health. The rearrangement joins TRBV7-9 to TRBJ1-1, with 7 bases lining up with TRBD1. The sequenced sample consisted of naive CD4+ T cells sorted from blood. Regarding subset: CD45RA+ positively selected. The CDR3 DNA is TGTGCCAGCAGCTTAAGGTCAGGGGGCACTGAAGCTTTCTTT. Its protein is CASSLRSGGTEAFF. Variable domain in full (rest from reference TRBV7-9 and TRBJ1-1): DTGVSQNPRHKITKRGQNVTFRCDPISEHNRLYWYRQTLGQGPEFLTYFQNEAQLEKSRLLSDRFSAERPKGSFSTLEIQRTEQGDSAMYLCASSLRSGGTEAFFGQGTRLTVV.